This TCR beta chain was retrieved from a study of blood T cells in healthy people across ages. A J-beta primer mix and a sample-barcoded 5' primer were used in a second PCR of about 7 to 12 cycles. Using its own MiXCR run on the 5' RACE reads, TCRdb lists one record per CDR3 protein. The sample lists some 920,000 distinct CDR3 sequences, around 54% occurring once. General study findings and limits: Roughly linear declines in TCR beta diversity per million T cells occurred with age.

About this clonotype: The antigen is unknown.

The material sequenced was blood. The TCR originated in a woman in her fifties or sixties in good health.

CDR3 DNA: TGCGCCAGCAGCCCCGGACTAGCGGGAGCTCTCAATGAGCAGTTCTTC. It translates to CASSPGLAGALNEQFF. This rearrangement joins TRBV5-1 to TRBJ2-1; 13 positions match TRBD2. V gave up 4 bases and J gave up 6 bases; unmatched junction bases: 7. The CDR3 extends over 16 amino acids. CDR1 is SGHRS, CDR2 YFSETQ, per germline. The full variable domain, rest sourced from reference TRBV5-1 and TRBJ2-1, is KAGVTQTPRYLIKTRGQQVTLSCSPISGHRSVSWYQQTPGQGLQFLFEYFSETQRNKGNFPGRFSGRQFSNSRSEMNVSTLELGDSALYLCASSPGLAGALNEQFFGPGTRLTVL.